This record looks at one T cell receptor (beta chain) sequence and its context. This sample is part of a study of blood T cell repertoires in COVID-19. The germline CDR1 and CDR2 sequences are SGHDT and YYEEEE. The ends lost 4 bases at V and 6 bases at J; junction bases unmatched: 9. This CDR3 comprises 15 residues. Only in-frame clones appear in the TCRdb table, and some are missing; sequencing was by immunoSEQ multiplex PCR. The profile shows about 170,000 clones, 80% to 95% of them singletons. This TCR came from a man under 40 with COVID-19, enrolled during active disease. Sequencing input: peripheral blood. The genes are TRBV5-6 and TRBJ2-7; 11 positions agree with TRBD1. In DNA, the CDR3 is TGTGCCAGCAGCCCCCCGGGGGACAGGGGGAGCGAGCAGTACTTC. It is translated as CASSPPGDRGSEQYF.